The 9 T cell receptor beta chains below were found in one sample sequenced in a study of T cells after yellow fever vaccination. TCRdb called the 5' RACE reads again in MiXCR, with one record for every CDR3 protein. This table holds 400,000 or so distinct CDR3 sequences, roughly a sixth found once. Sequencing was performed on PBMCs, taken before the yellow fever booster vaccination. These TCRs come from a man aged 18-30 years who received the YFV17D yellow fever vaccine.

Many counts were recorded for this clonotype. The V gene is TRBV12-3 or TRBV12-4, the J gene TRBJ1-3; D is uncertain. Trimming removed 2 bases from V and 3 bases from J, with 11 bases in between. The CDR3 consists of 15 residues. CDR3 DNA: TGTGCCAGCAGTTTAAAGGACGGGGTTGGAAACACCATATATTTT. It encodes CASSLKDGVGNTIYF.

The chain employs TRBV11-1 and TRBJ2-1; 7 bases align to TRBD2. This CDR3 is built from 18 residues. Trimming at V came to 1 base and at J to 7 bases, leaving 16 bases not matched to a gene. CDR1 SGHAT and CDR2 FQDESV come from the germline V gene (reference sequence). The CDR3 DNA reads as TGTGCCAGCAGCTTAGTGGGGAGGGGCAGGGATTTTTCAAATGAGCAGTTCTTC. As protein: CASSLVGRGRDFSNEQFF.

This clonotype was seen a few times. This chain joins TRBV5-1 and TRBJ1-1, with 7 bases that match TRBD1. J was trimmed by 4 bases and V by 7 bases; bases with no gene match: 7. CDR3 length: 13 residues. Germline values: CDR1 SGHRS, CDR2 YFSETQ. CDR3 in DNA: TGCGCCAGCCGACAGGGAGGGACCACTGAAGCTTTCTTT. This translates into CASRQGGTTEAFF.

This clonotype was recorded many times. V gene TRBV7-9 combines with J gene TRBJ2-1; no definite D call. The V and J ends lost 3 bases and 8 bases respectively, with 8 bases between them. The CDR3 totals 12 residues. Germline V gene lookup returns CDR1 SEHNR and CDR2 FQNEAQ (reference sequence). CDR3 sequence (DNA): TGTGCCAGCAGCTTGCCCCTCCATGAGCAGTTCTTC. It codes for CASSLPLHEQFF.

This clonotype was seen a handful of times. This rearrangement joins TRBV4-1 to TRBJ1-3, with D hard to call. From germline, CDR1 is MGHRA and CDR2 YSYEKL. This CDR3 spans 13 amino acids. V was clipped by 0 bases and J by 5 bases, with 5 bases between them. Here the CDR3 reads CASSQDYRNTIYF. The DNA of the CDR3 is TGCGCCAGCAGCCAAGATTACAGAAACACCATATATTTT.

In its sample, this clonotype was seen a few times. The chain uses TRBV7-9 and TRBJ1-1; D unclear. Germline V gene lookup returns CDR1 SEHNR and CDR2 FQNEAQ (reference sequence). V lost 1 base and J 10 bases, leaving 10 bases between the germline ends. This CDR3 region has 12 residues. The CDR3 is CASSLGLAGAFF. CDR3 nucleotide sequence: TGTGCCAGCAGCTTAGGGTTAGCAGGAGCTTTCTTT.

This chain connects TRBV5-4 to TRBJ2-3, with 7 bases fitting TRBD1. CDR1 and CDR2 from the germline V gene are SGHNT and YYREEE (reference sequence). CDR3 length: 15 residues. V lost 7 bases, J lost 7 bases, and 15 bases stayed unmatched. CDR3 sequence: CASRATGAQSYTQYF. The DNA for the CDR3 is TGTGCCAGCCGAGCCACAGGGGCCCAATCATATACGCAGTATTTT.

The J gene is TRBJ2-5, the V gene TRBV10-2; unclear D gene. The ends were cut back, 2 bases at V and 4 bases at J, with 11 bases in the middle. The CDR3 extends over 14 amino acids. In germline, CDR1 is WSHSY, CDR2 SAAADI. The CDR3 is CASSEDALGETQYF. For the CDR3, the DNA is TGCGCCAGCAGTGAGGACGCCCTGGGAGAGACCCAGTACTTC.

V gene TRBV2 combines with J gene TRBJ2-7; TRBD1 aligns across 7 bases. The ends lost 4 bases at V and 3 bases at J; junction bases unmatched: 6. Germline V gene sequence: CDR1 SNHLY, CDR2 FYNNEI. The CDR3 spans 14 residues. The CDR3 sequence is CASSGWDRDYEQYF. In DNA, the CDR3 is TGTGCCAGCAGTGGTTGGGACAGAGACTACGAGCAGTACTTC. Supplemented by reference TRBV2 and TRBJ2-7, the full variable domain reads EPEVTQTPSHQVTQMGQEVILRCVPISNHLYFYWYRQILGQKVEFLVSFYNNEISEKSEIFDDQFSVERPDGSNFTLKIRSTKLEDSAMYFCASSGWDRDYEQYFGPGTRLTVT.